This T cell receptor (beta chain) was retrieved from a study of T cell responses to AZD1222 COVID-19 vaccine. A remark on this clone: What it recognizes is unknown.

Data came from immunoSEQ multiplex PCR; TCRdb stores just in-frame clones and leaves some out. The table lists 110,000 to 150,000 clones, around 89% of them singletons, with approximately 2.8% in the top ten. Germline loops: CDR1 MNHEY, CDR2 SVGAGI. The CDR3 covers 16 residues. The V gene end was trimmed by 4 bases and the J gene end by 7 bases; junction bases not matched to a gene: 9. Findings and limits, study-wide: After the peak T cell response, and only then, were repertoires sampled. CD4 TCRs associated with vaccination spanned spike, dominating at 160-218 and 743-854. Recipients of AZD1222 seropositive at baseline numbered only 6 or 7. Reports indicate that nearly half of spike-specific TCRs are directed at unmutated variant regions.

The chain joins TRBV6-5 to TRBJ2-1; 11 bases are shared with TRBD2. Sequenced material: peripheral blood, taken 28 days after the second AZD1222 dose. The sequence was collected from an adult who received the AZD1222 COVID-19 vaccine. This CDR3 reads CASSSISGGAVNEQFF. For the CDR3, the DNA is TGTGCCAGCAGTTCCATTAGCGGGGGGGCGGTGAATGAGCAGTTCTTC.